This TCR beta chain comes out of a study of T cell responses to AZD1222 COVID-19 vaccine. Points on this clone: Antigen: not known.

Generated by immunoSEQ multiplex PCR, the TCRdb table keeps only in-frame clones and is missing some. The sample gives 200,000 to 250,000 clones, about 95% of which show up once; around 1.7% is in the top ten. Study conclusions and caveats: Reportedly, nearly half of unique spike TCRs recognized epitopes outside B.1.351/B.1.1.7 mutations. Spike-spanning, vaccine-associated CD4 TCRs were dominant at 160-218 and 743-854. White British ancestry dominated among donors, who included more females, and clonal diversity was possibly underestimated.

This sequence was found in an adult who received the MenACWY meningococcal vaccine as a control. Here the sequenced sample was peripheral blood, taken 28 days after the second dose of the MenACWY control vaccine.

The CDR3: CASSLTSGGGSGANVLTF. The CDR3 DNA reads as TGTGCCAGTAGTCTGACTAGCGGGGGGGGCTCTGGGGCCAACGTCCTGACTTTC. The J gene is TRBJ2-6, the V gene TRBV19, with 14 bases lining up with TRBD2. V gave up 5 bases and J gave up 0 bases; unmatched junction bases: 3. From germline, CDR1 is LNHDA and CDR2 SQIVND (reference sequence). This CDR3 region has 18 residues.